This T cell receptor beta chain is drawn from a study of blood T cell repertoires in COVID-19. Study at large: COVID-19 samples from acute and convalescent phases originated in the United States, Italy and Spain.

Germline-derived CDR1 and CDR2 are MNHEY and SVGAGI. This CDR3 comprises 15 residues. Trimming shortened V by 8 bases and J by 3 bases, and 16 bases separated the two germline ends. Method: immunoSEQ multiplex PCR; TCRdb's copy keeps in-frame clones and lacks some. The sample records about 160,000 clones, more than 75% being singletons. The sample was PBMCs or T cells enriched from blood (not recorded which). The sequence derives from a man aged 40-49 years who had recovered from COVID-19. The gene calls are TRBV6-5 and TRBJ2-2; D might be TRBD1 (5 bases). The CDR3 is CASGIRVPDTGELFF. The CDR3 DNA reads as TGTGCCAGCGGCATCAGGGTCCCAGACACCGGGGAGCTGTTTTTT.